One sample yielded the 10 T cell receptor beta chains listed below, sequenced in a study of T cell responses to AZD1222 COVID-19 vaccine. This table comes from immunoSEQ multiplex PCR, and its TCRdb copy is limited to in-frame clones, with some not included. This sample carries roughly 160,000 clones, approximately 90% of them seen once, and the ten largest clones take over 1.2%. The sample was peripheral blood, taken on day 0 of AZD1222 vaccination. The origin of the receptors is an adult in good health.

CDR3 amino acids: CASSHQSSGGIQETQYF. For the CDR3, the DNA is TGTGCCAGCAGCCACCAATCTAGCGGGGGCATCCAAGAGACCCAGTACTTC. This chain uses TRBV4-2 with TRBJ2-5, with 10 nucleotides matching TRBD2. The V gene's germline CDR1 is LGHNA and CDR2 YNFKEQ. The CDR3 spans 17 residues. V gave up 3 bases and J gave up 1 base; unmatched junction bases: 8.

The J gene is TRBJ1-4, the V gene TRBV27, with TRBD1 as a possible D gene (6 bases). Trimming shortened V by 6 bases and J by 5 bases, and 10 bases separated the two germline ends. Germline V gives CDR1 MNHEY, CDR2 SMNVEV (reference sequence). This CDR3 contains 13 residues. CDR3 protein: CASSRGQNEKLFF. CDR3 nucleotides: TGTGCCAGCAGCAGGGGCCAGAATGAAAAACTGTTTTTT.

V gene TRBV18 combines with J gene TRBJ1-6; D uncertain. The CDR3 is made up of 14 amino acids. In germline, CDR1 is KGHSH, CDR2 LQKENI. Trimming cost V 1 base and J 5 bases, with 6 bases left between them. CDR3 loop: CASSPLGNNSPLHF. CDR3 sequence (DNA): TGTGCCAGCTCACCACTGGGTAATAATTCACCCCTCCACTTT.

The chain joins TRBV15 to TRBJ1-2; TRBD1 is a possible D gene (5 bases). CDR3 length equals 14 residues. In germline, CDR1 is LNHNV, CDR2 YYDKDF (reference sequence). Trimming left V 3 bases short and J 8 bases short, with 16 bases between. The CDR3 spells CATSRGPAGEGYTF. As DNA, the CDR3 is TGTGCCACCAGCAGGGGGCCCGCCGGGGAGGGCTACACCTTC.

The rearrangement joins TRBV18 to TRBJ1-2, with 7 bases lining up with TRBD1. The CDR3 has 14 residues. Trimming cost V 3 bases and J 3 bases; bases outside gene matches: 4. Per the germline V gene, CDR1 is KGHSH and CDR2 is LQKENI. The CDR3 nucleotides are TGTGCCAGCTCACCTGGGACAGCCTACTATGGCTACACCTTC. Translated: CASSPGTAYYGYTF.

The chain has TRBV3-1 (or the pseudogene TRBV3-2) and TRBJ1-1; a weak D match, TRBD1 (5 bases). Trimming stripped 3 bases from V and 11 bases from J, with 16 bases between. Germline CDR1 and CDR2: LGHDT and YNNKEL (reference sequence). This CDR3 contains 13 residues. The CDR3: CASSQGGAWAAFF. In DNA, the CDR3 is TGTGCCAGCAGCCAGGGAGGGGCTTGGGCGGCTTTCTTT.

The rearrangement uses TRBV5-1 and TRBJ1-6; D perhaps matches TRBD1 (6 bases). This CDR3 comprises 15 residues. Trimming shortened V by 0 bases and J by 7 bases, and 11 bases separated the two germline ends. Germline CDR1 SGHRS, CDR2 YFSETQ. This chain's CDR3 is CASSLEGGNNSPLHF. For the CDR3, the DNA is TGCGCCAGCAGCTTGGAAGGGGGTAACAATTCACCCCTCCACTTT.

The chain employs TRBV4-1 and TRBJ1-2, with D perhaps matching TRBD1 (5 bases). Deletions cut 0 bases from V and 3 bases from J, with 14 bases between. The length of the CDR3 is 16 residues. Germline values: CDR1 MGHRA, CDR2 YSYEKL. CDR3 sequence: CASSQDLAGRDYGYTF. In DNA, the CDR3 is TGCGCCAGCAGCCAAGATCTGGCAGGGCGGGACTATGGCTACACCTTC.

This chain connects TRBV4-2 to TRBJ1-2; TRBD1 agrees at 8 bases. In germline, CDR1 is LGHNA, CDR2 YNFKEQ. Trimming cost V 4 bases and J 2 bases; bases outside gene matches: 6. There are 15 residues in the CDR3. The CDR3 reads CASSPPGQENYGYTF. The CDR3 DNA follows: TGTGCCAGCAGCCCTCCGGGACAGGAAAACTATGGCTACACCTTC.

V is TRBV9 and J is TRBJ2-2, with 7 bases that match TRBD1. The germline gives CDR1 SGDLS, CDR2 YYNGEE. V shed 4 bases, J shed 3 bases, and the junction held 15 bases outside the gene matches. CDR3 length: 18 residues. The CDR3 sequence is CASSSFNRDRLYTGELFF. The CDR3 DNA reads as TGTGCCAGCAGCTCCTTTAACCGGGACAGACTATACACCGGGGAGCTGTTTTTT. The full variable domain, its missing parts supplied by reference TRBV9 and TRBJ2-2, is DSGVTQTPKHLITATGQRVTLRCSPRSGDLSVYWYQQSLDQGLQFLIQYYNGEERAKGNILERFSAQQFPDLHSELNLSSLELGDSALYFCASSSFNRDRLYTGELFFGEGSRLTVL.